This T cell receptor beta chain was profiled in a study of blood T cell repertoires in COVID-19. On the study more broadly: Specimens from acute and convalescent COVID-19 originated in the United States, Italy and Spain. Sources were T cells, B-cell-depleted T cells, or PBMCs; the material itself was cDNA or gDNA.

Per the germline V gene, CDR1 is LNHDA and CDR2 is SQIVND (reference sequence). The CDR3 has 16 amino acids. Trimming removed 1 base from V and 2 bases from J, with 12 bases in between. Source study methods: The assay estimated nucleated cells by amplifying reference gene primers. TCRdb keeps only in-frame clones here, not all; method: immunoSEQ multiplex PCR. The V and J calls and clone size were taken over from that table, and D and trimming were inferred from the DNA. The table has about 73,000 clones, approximately 80% seen once. Specimen: peripheral blood. V gene TRBV19 combines with J gene TRBJ1-5; no firm D call. This TCR came from a man of 80 years or more with active or convalescent COVID-19. The CDR3: CASSIGGVYGNQPQHF. Here the CDR3 DNA reads TGTGCCAGTAGTATAGGCGGGGTTTATGGCAATCAGCCCCAGCATTTT.